One sample yielded the 19 T cell receptor beta chains listed below, sequenced in a study of T cells expressing NK-cell markers. TCRdb re-called the 5' RACE reads, yielding one record per CDR3 amino acid sequence without DNA. Its table records 150,000 to 160,000 distinct CDR3 sequences. Sequenced input: blood T cells: a sorted CD56 or NKG2C T cell subset, CD4+ or CD8+ T cells, or bulk PBMC T cells (not recorded which). All receptors come from a woman aged 45-65 years in good health.

The CDR3: CSAFEVSFRPTDTQYF. V usage is TRBV20-1 and J usage is TRBJ2-3; TCRdb picks TRBD1, but there is no DNA to check that call. The length of the CDR3 is 16 residues. The germline V gene encodes CDR1 DFQATT and CDR2 SNEGSKA (reference sequence).

This chain uses TRBV11-2 with TRBJ1-5; checking the TCRdb D call of TRBD1 is not possible without DNA. Germline-derived CDR1 and CDR2 are SGHAT and FQNNGV. The CDR3 loop spans 15 amino acids. The CDR3 region is CASSLGTGGTQPQHF.

The chain has TRBV27 and TRBJ1-6. The germline V gene has CDR1 MNHEY and CDR2 SMNVEV (reference sequence). The CDR3 loop spans 15 amino acids. CDR3 sequence reads: CASKGRGQNNSPLHF.

V gene TRBV6-5 combines with J gene TRBJ2-7; TCRdb picks TRBD2, but there is no DNA to check that call. Germline CDR1 reads MNHEY; CDR2 reads SVGAGI. This CDR3 is 18 amino acids long. CDR3 sequence: CASSPTLAAGGPHLEQYF.

V usage is TRBV6-2 or TRBV6-3 and J usage is TRBJ1-1; the TRBD1 assignment by TCRdb is unverifiable without DNA. CDR3 length: 15 amino acids. The germline CDR1 and CDR2 sequences are MNHEY and SVGEGT. CDR3: CASRTGGVRWTEAFF.

The rearrangement links TRBV12-3 or TRBV12-4 to TRBJ1-2. The CDR3 sequence is 12 residues long. The CDR3 is CASSPYGYGYTF.

This chain links TRBV10-3 with TRBJ1-2; TCRdb's D call of TRBD1 is untestable without DNA. The germline gives CDR1 ENHRY, CDR2 SYGVKD. The CDR3 is 12 residues long. This chain's CDR3 is CATLQGWAGYTF.

J is TRBJ1-6 and V is TRBV7-9; absent DNA, TCRdb's TRBD1 call cannot be checked. This CDR3 contains 14 residues. Per germline, CDR1 SEHNR and CDR2 FQNEAQ (reference sequence). Here the CDR3 reads CASSWRQGNSPLHF.

This CDR3 reads CASSLSPSGGGELFF. The J gene is TRBJ2-2, the V gene TRBV27; the TRBD2 assignment by TCRdb is unverifiable without DNA. This CDR3 has 15 amino acids. From germline, CDR1 is MNHEY and CDR2 SMNVEV (reference sequence).

The genes are TRBV5-1 and TRBJ1-1. The CDR3 is 17 amino acids. CDR1 is SGHRS, CDR2 YFSETQ, per germline. The CDR3 protein is CASSLVGGGGMNTEAFF.

This chain links TRBV6-2 or TRBV6-3 with TRBJ2-1; the D call from TCRdb, TRBD1, cannot be confirmed without DNA. The CDR3 loop spans 18 amino acids. The germline V gene has CDR1 MNHEY and CDR2 SVGEGT. The CDR3 sequence is CASSYSEGASSSYNEQFF.

The chain has TRBV5-6 and TRBJ1-1. This CDR3 is 16 amino acids long. Germline CDR1 reads SGHDT; CDR2 reads YYEEEE. CDR3 region: CASSEQSGGSVTEAFF. The variable domain in full, with the rest retrieved from reference TRBV5-6 and TRBJ1-1, is DAGVTQSPTHLIKTRGQQVTLRCSPKSGHDTVSWYQQALGQGPQFIFQYYEEEERQRGNFPDRFSGHQFPNYSSELNVNALLLGDSALYLCASSEQSGGSVTEAFFGQGTRLTVV.

The genes are TRBV5-5 and TRBJ1-1. From germline, CDR1 is SGHKS and CDR2 YYEKEE (reference sequence). The CDR3 consists of 12 residues. The CDR3 is CASKGLDTEAFF.

This rearrangement joins TRBV10-2 to TRBJ1-2; lacking DNA, the TRBD1 call made by TCRdb goes unchecked. Germline CDR1 WSHSY, CDR2 SAAADI. The CDR3 is 12 residues long. The CDR3: CATSAGDYGYTF.

This rearrangement joins TRBV11-3 to TRBJ2-2; the TRBD1 assignment by TCRdb is unverifiable without DNA. This CDR3 is 15 amino acids long. The germline V gene has CDR1 SGHNT and CDR2 YENEEA. CDR3 sequence reads: CASSEGGPRDGELFF.

The chain recombines TRBV9 with TRBJ1-1; TCRdb indicates TRBD1, and absent DNA this call remains unverified. Per germline, CDR1 SGDLS and CDR2 YYNGEE. The length of the CDR3 is 12 residues. The CDR3 here is CASGPGDTEAFF. Together with reference TRBV9 and TRBJ1-1, the CDR3 gives the full variable domain: DSGVTQTPKHLITATGQRVTLRCSPRSGDLSVYWYQQSLDQGLQFLIQYYNGEERAKGNILERFSAQQFPDLHSELNLSSLELGDSALYFCASGPGDTEAFFGQGTRLTVV.

The chain combines TRBV10-1 with TRBJ2-1. The CDR3 runs to 14 residues. Germline V gene lookup returns CDR1 WNHNN and CDR2 SYGVQD (reference sequence). The CDR3 is CASSERESYNEQFF.

The chain combines TRBV7-8 with TRBJ2-7; lacking DNA, the TRBD2 call made by TCRdb goes unchecked. The CDR3 sequence is 14 residues long. Germline V gene data show CDR1 as SGHVS and CDR2 as FQNEAQ. This chain's CDR3 is CASSFELGNYEQYF.

This chain connects TRBV9 to TRBJ2-1; TCRdb names TRBD2, which stays unverified in the absence of DNA. There are 14 residues in the CDR3. Germline assignment: CDR1 SGDLS and CDR2 YYNGEE. The CDR3 here is CASSVGGNKNEQFF.